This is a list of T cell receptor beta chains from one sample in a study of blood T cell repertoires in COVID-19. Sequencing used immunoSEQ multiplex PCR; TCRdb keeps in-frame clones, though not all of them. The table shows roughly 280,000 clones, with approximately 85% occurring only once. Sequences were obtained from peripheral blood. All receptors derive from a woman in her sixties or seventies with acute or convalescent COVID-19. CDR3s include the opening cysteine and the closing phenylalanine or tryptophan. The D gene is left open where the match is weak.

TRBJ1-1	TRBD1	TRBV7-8	CASSLRNRGITEAFF
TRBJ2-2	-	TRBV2	CASREHRETGELFF
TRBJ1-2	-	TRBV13	CASSLGPGYTF
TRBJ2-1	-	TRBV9	CASSVTSSYNEQFF
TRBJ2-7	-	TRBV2	CASKELFPGEQYF
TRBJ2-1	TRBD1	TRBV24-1	CATSDSTGENYNEQFF
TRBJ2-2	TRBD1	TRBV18	CASSPRTGLLTGDGELFF
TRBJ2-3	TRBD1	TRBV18	CASSPPSGGLSTDTQYF
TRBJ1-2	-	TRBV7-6	CASSIRTDSYGYTF
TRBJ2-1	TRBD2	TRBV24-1	CATSDLRAGKLFF
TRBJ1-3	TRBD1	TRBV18	CASSPPTGPISGNTIYF
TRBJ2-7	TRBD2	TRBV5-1	CASSPSGGFYEQYF
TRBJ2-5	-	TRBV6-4	CASSDRGESGPSFGTQYF
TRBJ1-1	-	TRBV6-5	CASSYETKGAEAFF
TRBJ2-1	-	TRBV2	CASTRQESGYNEQFF
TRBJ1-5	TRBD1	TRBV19	CASTPRDRGLGNQPQHF
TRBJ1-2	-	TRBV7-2	CASSWGRGGGRGYTF
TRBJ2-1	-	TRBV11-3	CASSLRTSYEQFF
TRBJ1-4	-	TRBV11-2	CASSGGEIGANEKLFF
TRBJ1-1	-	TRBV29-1	CSVENGREAFF
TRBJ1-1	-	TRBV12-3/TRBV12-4	CASTQGSAAEAFF
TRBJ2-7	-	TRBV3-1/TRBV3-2	CASSQAGGGAQKAEQYF
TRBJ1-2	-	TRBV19	CASSTIRTTGTYGYTF
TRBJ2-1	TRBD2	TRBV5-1	CASSLAGGPRHDEQFF
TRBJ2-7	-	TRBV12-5	CASGVGDYEQYF
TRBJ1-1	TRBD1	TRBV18	CASSQGQGNTEAFF
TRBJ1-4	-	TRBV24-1	CATSERTAGNEKLFF
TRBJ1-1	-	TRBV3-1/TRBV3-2	CASSLRDNTEAFF
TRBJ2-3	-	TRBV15	CATGLGSKSTDTQYF
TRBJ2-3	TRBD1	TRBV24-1	CATSDWGRGDTQYF
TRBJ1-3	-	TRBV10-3	CASEGDSGNTIYF
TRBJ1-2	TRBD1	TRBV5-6	CASSGDRETYYGYTF
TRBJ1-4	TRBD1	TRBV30	CACTPYFDRDNEKLFF
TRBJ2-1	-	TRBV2	CASSDPWGGAGNEQFF
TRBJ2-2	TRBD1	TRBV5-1	CASSGSYPGQGDTGELFF
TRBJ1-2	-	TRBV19	CASSIGTPYGYTF
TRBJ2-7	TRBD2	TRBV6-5	CASRQQTSGYEQYF
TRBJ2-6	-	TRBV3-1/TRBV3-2	CASSQASSGANVLTF
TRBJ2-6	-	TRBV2	CASSWELLTSGANVLTF
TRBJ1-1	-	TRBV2	CASTSNQRAFF
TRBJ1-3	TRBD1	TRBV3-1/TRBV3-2	CASSLQTGTGNTIYF
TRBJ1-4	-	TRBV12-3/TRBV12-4	CASSSGLGLFF
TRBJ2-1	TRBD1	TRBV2	CASSSGQGNEQFF
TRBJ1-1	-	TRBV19	CASSIVPGRTEAFF
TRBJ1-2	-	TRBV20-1	CSARRNYGYTF
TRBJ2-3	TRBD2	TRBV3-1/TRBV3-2	CASSQDPAGGKYF
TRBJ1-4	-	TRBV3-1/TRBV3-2	CASSRRSQREKLFF
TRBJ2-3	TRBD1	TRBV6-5	CASSPGTATDTQYF
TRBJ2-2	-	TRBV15	CATSSSDTGELFF
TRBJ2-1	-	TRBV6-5	CASSIAFYNEQFF
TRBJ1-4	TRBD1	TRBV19	CASRGQGATNEKLFF
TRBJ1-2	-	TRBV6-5	CASSQGSNYGYTF